This T cell receptor (beta chain) is from a study of lymphopenia after photon versus proton radiotherapy (dated by TCRdb to between 2018 and 2021). About the full investigation: The study compared the immunological effects of photon versus proton radiation therapy in patients with gastrointestinal tumors who developed high-grade lymphopenia. The goal of the study was to describe how the two radiation modalities differ in their effects on the immune system. The cohort comprised about 22 patients with gastrointestinal tumors who received either photon or proton therapy and then developed lymphopenia.

The germline V gene yields SGHTA for CDR1 and FQGNSA for CDR2. Reading from cysteine to phenylalanine, the CDR3 counts 14 amino acids. The kept DNA is CDR3 alone, 42 bases in frame from the first base. A distance of 9 bases separates the germline ends of V and J, which lose 4 bases and 2 bases respectively. A note on this clone: The antigen it recognizes is unknown. Base qualities are missing; no much larger clone stands one base away.

The library was built by means of the immunoSEQ multiplex PCR assay. Alongside multiparametric flow cytometry, deep sequencing of rearranged TCR beta loci was used to profile the T cell repertoires. In its TCRdb copy, this immuneACCESS table keeps in-frame sequences only and misses some clones. Where compared with another copy, unresolved V genes explain less than half of these, and the others have no known cause. The sample table shows around 70,000 clones, and 85% to 95% are seen once. About 2% of the sample belongs to the ten largest clones. Overall results and qualifications from the work: Relative stability during treatment was observed in proton-treated patients, whereas loss of naive T cells and TCR diversity and gain of effector/memory populations were observed in photon-treated patients. Across the cohort, among patients who died, a greater drop in TCR diversity after the nadir was inversely correlated with overall survival time. The survival association was examined only in patients who died, and the authors described better survival with proton therapy as a possibility, not as a demonstrated result. After the lymphocyte count nadir, photon-treated repertoires showed oligoclonal expansion, especially of CD8+ Temra cells, which drove the drop in diversity.

Sequencing used peripheral blood, obtained from a patient treated with photon-based radiotherapy. The receptor comes from a woman aged 40 to 55 with cholangiocarcinoma. The sequence is built from TRBV7-2 and TRBJ1-5, with the D segment identity uncertain. The DNA is TGTGCCAGCAGCTCCAGGTTCGGCAATCAGCCCCAGCATTTT. Translation gives CASSSRFGNQPQHF.